A selection of T cell receptor beta chains follows, all from one sample in a study of blood T cells in healthy people across ages. MiXCR was run by TCRdb on the 5' RACE reads, yielding one entry per CDR3 protein. The sample lists hundreds of thousands of distinct CDR3 sequences, about 53% occurring once. What was sequenced was blood. The receptors shown here come from an elderly man in good health. Both conserved end residues are part of each CDR3. The order of the fields is clone size, J gene, D gene, V gene, CDR3 protein, CDR3 DNA. A D gene is named only where the DNA matches it firmly. Expanded clones get a size class; other rows say once, few or many, or leave the size out.

. | TRBJ2-7 | TRBD2 | TRBV29-1 | CSVEAAAGLAGTVYEQYF | TGCAGCGTTGAAGCCGCCGCCGGACTAGCGGGAACGGTCTACGAGCAGTACTTC
. | TRBJ2-1 | . | TRBV27 | CASSLSVARSYNEQFF | TGTGCCAGCAGTTTATCCGTAGCCCGCTCCTACAATGAGCAGTTCTTC
. | TRBJ2-7 | TRBD1 | TRBV14 | CASSPSSGTGIYEQYF | TGTGCCAGCAGCCCGAGTTCCGGGACAGGGATTTACGAGCAGTACTTC
. | TRBJ1-5 | . | TRBV24-1 | CATSDSGVFNQPQHF | TGTGCCACCAGTGATTCGGGGGTCTTCAATCAGCCCCAGCATTTT
few | TRBJ2-4 | . | TRBV3-1 | CASSQSDGTRAKNIQYF | TGTGCCAGCAGCCAATCCGACGGGACAAGAGCCAAAAACATTCAGTACTTC
few | TRBJ2-3 | TRBD2 | TRBV10-3 | CAISVGLAGSTDTQYF | TGTGCCATCAGTGTCGGACTAGCGGGGTCCACAGATACGCAGTATTTT
. | TRBJ1-1 | TRBD1 | TRBV29-1 | CSVTGTRRNTEAFF | TGCAGCGTGACAGGGACCAGGCGGAACACTGAAGCTTTCTTT
. | TRBJ2-1 | . | TRBV20-1 | CSARGPALGQFF | TGCAGTGCTAGAGGACCGGCCCTCGGGCAGTTCTTC
. | TRBJ1-3 | . | TRBV21-1 | CASTRGADNSGNTIYF | TGTGCCAGCACAAGAGGGGCGGACAACTCTGGAAACACCATATATTTT
. | TRBJ1-1 | . | TRBV4-1 | CASRETDTEAFF | TGCGCCAGCAGGGAGACGGACACTGAAGCTTTCTTT
. | TRBJ1-5 | . | TRBV10-3 | CAISGTDISPQHF | TGTGCCATCAGTGGGACGGACATTTCGCCCCAGCATTTT
. | TRBJ2-5 | TRBD2 | TRBV29-1 | CSAGSSGRRETQYF | TGCAGCGCTGGATCTAGCGGGAGACGAGAGACCCAGTACTTC
. | TRBJ2-1 | TRBD1 | TRBV10-3 | CAIGQAIYNEQFF | TGTGCCATCGGACAGGCGATTTACAATGAGCAGTTCTTC
. | TRBJ2-3 | TRBD1 | TRBV10-3 | CAISPTGPTDTQYF | TGTGCCATCAGTCCGACAGGGCCCACAGATACGCAGTATTTT
. | TRBJ2-5 | TRBD1 | TRBV20-1 | CSAADRLETQYF | TGCAGTGCTGCGGACAGGTTGGAGACCCAGTACTTC
. | TRBJ2-5 | . | TRBV27 | CASTHGPGKGETQYF | TGTGCCAGCACTCACGGGCCGGGGAAGGGAGAGACCCAGTACTTC
. | TRBJ1-2 | . | TRBV24-1 | CAASDPVDRSGYTF | TGTGCCGCCAGTGATCCAGTAGATCGGAGTGGCTACACCTTC
. | TRBJ2-3 | . | TRBV2 | CASSEALGAHRYAYF | TGTGCCAGCAGTGAAGCGCTGGGGGCCCACAGATACGCGTATTTT
many | TRBJ2-7 | . | TRBV12-3/TRBV12-4 | CASSLGPYYEQYF | TGTGCCAGCAGTCTCGGCCCATACTACGAGCAGTACTTC
. | TRBJ2-1 | . | TRBV5-1 | CASSLRRADYNEQFF | TGCGCCAGCAGCTTGAGGAGGGCCGACTACAATGAGCAGTTCTTC
. | TRBJ2-1 | . | TRBV29-1 | CSALDRTNEQFF | TGCAGCGCACTAGACAGAACCAATGAGCAGTTCTTC
. | TRBJ2-5 | . | TRBV12-3/TRBV12-4 | CASSSMVDSPQYF | TGTGCCAGCAGTTCGATGGTGGACAGTCCACAGTACTTC
. | TRBJ2-1 | . | TRBV12-3/TRBV12-4 | CASSSPVQRYNEQFF | TGTGCCAGCAGTTCGCCCGTACAGCGCTACAATGAGCAGTTCTTC
many | TRBJ2-4 | . | TRBV2 | CASFMGQLGIQYF | TGTGCCAGCTTTATGGGGCAGCTCGGCATTCAGTACTTC
. | TRBJ2-7 | . | TRBV5-6 | CASRDREQYF | TGTGCCAGCAGGGATAGGGAGCAGTACTTC
. | TRBJ2-3 | TRBD1 | TRBV12-5 | CASGFTRTGVTDTQYF | TGTGCTAGTGGTTTTACGAGGACAGGGGTCACAGATACGCAGTATTTT
few | TRBJ2-1 | TRBD1 | TRBV14 | CASSQRTRGNNEQFF | TGTGCCAGCAGCCAAAGAACCAGGGGGAACAATGAGCAGTTCTTC
few | TRBJ2-7 | . | TRBV2 | CASSGGEQYF | TGTGCCAGCAGTGGGGGGGAGCAGTACTTC
once | TRBJ1-4 | . | TRBV6-5 | CASKPTGTNEKLFF | TGTGCCAGCAAACCTACAGGGACTAATGAAAAACTGTTTTTT
. | TRBJ1-1 | TRBD1 | TRBV13 | CASSLEGATGRREAFF | TGTGCCAGCAGCTTAGAGGGGGCGACAGGGAGGCGGGAAGCTTTCTTT
. | TRBJ2-3 | TRBD2 | TRBV7-3 | CASSLSPGLAKRTDTQYF | TGTGCCAGCAGCTTAAGCCCGGGACTAGCTAAACGGACAGATACGCAGTATTTT
. | TRBJ2-5 | . | TRBV12-3/TRBV12-4 | CASTLHRKQETQYF | TGTGCCAGCACCCTACATCGGAAGCAAGAGACCCAGTACTTC
. | TRBJ2-7 | . | TRBV5-4 | CASSPVGGPKDEQYF | TGTGCCAGCAGCCCCGTGGGGGGGCCAAAGGATGAGCAGTACTTC
. | TRBJ2-3 | TRBD2 | TRBV2 | CASSEGGRGADTQYF | TGTGCCAGCAGTGAGGGGGGTCGGGGGGCAGATACGCAGTATTTT
. | TRBJ1-5 | TRBD1 | TRBV3-1 | CASSPPGTGNQPQHF | TGTGCCAGCAGCCCGCCCGGGACAGGCAATCAGCCCCAGCATTTT
. | TRBJ2-1 | . | TRBV24-1 | CATSGEGSGSYNEQFF | TGTGCCACCAGTGGTGAGGGGAGTGGATCCTACAATGAGCAGTTCTTC
few | TRBJ1-2 | . | TRBV5-1 | CASSLTAYYGYTF | TGCGCCAGCAGCTTGACAGCTTACTATGGCTACACCTTC
. | TRBJ1-1 | TRBD1 | TRBV9 | CASSVAPGQPDTEAFF | TGTGCCAGCAGCGTAGCACCGGGACAGCCCGACACTGAAGCTTTCTTT
. | TRBJ2-2 | . | TRBV29-1 | CSTIGDTGELFF | TGCAGCACAATCGGGGACACCGGGGAGCTGTTTTTT
. | TRBJ1-2 | . | TRBV7-8 | CASSLKRAGLDYGYTF | TGTGCCAGCAGCTTAAAGAGGGCAGGGCTAGACTATGGCTACACCTTC
. | TRBJ2-1 | . | TRBV10-3 | CAIRGGAGSYNEQFF | TGTGCCATCAGGGGGGGGGCGGGCTCCTACAATGAGCAGTTCTTC